A single count supports the clone carrying this TCR beta chain. This sample was taken from a study of blood T cell repertoires in COVID-19. At the level of the study: Both acute and convalescent COVID-19 samples were obtained from the United States, Italy and Spain.

J gave up 8 bases and V 7 bases, and 20 bases lay outside the gene matches. There are 17 residues in the CDR3. Per the germline V gene, CDR1 is MGHRA and CDR2 is YSYEKL. Assay: immunoSEQ multiplex PCR; the TCRdb copy retains only in-frame clones and omits some. The sample yields about 400,000 clones, less than 90% seen once. The genes are TRBV4-1 and TRBJ2-1; 7 nucleotides align to TRBD2. This clonotype was obtained from a woman aged 60-70 years with COVID-19, enrolled during active disease. Sequenced: peripheral blood. This CDR3 reads CASIIIRAGDVRDEQFF. In nucleotides, the CDR3 is TGCGCCAGCATCATCATTCGCGCGGGGGACGTGAGGGATGAGCAGTTCTTC.